This T cell receptor beta chain was sequenced for a study of Graves' ophthalmopathy and Graves' hyperthyroidism. On this clonotype: Its specificity is not known.

The CDR3 extends over 15 amino acids. Germline values: CDR1 MNHEY, CDR2 SVGAGI. V dropped 2 bases and J dropped 5; count of bases not matched to a gene: 5. Study observations and caveats: The blood repertoire also included most expanded thyroid clonotypes above 0.001 frequency. The model's ophthalmopathy progression predictions had less than 71% sensitivity and 72% to 75% specificity.

Ophthalmopathy cases showed moderate-to-severe activity, scoring CAS ≥3 and NOSPECS ≥4, with duration under 3 months. Patients were diagnosed from clinical symptoms, serum thyroxine, TRAb, thyroid ultrasound and orbital computed tomography. Amplified material comprised TCR beta CDR3 regions derived from RNA transcripts. The first-round RT-PCR employed HTBI primers together with the Qiagen OneStep RT-PCR kit. A multiplex PCR was then performed as the second round. TCRdb independently ran MiXCR on the multiplex PCR reads; one entry per CDR3 protein. The sample records 57,000 or so distinct CDR3 sequences, roughly half being singletons.

This TCR came from an adult woman with Graves' ophthalmopathy. Material for sequencing was peripheral blood. This sequence joins TRBV6-5 and TRBJ2-3, with 9 bases lining up with TRBD1. CDR3 amino acids: CASSYGKGQGDTQYF. The CDR3 region has the DNA TGTGCCAGCAGTTACGGAAAGGGACAGGGAGATACGCAGTATTTT.